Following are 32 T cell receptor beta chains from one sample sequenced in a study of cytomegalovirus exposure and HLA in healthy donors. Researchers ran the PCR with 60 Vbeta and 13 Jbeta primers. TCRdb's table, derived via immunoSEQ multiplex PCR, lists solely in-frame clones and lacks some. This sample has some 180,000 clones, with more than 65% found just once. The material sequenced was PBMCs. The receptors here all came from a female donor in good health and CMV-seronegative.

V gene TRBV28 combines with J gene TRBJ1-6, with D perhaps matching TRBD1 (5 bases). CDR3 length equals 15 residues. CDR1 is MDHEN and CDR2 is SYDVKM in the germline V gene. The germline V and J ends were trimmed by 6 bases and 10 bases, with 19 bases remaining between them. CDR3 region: CASSPPAGGVSPLHF. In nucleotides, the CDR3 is TGTGCCAGCAGCCCCCCCGCGGGGGGTGTGTCACCCCTCCACTTT.

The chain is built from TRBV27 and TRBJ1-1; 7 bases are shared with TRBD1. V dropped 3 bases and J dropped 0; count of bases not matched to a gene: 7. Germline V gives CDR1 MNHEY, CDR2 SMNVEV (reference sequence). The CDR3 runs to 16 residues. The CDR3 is CASSLTPGQMNTEAFF. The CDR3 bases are TGTGCCAGCAGTTTGACTCCGGGACAGATGAACACTGAAGCTTTCTTT.

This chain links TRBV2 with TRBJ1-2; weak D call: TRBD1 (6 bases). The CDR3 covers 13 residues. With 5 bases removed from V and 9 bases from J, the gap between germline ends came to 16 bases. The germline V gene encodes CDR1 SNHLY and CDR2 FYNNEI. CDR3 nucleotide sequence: TGTGCCAGCAGTAAGGACAGTTGGACAAGCTACACCTTC. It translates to CASSKDSWTSYTF.

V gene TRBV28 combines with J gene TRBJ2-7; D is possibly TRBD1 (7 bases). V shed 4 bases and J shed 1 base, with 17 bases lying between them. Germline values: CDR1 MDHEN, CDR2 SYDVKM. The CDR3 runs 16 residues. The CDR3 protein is CASSSNLQGRSYEQYF. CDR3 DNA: TGTGCCAGCAGTTCCAACCTACAGGGGAGGTCCTACGAGCAGTACTTC.

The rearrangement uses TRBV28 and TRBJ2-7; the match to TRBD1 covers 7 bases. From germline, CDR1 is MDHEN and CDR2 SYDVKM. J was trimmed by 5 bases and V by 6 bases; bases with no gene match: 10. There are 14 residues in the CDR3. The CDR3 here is CASRLDRDRHEQYF. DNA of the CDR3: TGTGCCAGCAGGCTCGACAGGGATCGCCACGAGCAGTACTTC.

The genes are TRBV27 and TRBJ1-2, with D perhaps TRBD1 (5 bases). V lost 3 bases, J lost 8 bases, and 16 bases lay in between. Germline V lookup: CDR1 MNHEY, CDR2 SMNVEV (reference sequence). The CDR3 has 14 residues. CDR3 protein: CASSLEGSYSGYTF. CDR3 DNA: TGTGCCAGCAGTTTGGAGGGGTCCTATTCCGGCTACACCTTC.

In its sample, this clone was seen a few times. The CDR3 region is CASSPMPPGLASGELFF. The CDR3 DNA sequence: TGTGCCAGCAGCCCCATGCCTCCGGGACTAGCGTCCGGGGAGCTGTTTTTT. The chain joins TRBV5-4 to TRBJ2-2; the match to TRBD2 covers 10 bases. Germline trimming cut 4 bases from V and 6 bases from J; bases unmatched to any gene: 12. Per germline, CDR1 SGHNT and CDR2 YYREEE (reference sequence). This CDR3 is built from 17 residues.

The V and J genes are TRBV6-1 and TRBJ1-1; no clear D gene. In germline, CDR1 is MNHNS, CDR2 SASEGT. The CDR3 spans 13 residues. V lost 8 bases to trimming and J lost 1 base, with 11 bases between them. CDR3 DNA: TGTGCCAGCCTTGGCCCAACGAACACTGAAGCTTTCTTT. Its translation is CASLGPTNTEAFF.

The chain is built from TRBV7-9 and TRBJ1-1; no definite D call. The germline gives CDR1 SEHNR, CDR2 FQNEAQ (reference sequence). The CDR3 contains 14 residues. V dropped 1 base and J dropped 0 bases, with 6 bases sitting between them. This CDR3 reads CASSLVTVNTEAFF. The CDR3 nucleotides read TGTGCCAGCAGCTTAGTTACGGTGAACACTGAAGCTTTCTTT. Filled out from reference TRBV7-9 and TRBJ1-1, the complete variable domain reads DTGVSQNPRHKITKRGQNVTFRCDPISEHNRLYWYRQTLGQGPEFLTYFQNEAQLEKSRLLSDRFSAERPKGSFSTLEIQRTEQGDSAMYLCASSLVTVNTEAFFGQGTRLTVV.

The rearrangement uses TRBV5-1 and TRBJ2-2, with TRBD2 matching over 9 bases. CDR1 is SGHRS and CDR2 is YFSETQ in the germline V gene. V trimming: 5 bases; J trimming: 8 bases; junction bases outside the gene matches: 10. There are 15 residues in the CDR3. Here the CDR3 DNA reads TGCGCCAGCAGAACCCTCGGCGGGAGGGCTGGGGAGCTGTTTTTT. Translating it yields CASRTLGGRAGELFF.

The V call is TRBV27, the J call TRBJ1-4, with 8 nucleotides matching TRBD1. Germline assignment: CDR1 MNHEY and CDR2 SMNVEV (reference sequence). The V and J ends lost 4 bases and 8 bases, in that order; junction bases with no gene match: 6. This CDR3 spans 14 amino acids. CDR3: CASSSDRAVEKLFF. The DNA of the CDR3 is TGTGCCAGCAGTTCGGACAGGGCTGTGGAAAAACTGTTTTTT.

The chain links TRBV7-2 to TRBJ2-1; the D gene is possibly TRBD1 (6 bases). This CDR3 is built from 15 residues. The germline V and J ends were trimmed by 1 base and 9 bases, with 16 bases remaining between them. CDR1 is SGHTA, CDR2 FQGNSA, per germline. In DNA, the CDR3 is TGTGCCAGCAGCTTAGACCGACAGGTCATTCGTGAGCAGTTCTTC. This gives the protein CASSLDRQVIREQFF.

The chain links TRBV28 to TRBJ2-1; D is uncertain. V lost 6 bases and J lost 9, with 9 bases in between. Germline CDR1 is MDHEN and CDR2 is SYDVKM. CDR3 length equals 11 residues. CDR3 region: CASSPASEQFF. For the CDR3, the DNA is TGTGCCAGCAGCCCCGCCAGTGAGCAGTTCTTC.

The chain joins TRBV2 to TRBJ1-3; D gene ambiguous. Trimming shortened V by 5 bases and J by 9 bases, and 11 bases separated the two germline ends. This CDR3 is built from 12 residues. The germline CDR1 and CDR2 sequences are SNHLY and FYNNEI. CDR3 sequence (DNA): TGTGCCAGCAGTCCCGCAGGCGCCACCATATATTTT. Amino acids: CASSPAGATIYF.

The DNA for the CDR3 is TGCACCAGCAGCCCAACCAACGGACTAGCGTCCTACAATGAGCAGTTCTTC. Translating gives CTSSPTNGLASYNEQFF. The chain employs TRBV1 and TRBJ2-1; the D call TRBD2 from the table was never checked on the DNA. TRBV1 is shown as a pseudogene. The CDR3 runs 17 residues.

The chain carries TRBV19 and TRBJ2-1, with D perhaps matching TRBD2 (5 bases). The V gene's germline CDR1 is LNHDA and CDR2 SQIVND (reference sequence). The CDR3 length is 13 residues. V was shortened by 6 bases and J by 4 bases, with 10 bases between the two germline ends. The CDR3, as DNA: TGTGCCAGTAGCACTGGGAGATACAATGAGCAGTTCTTC. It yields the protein CASSTGRYNEQFF.

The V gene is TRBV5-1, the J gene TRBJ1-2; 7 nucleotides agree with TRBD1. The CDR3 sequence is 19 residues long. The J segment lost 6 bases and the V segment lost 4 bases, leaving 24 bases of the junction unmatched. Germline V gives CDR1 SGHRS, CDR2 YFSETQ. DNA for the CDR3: TGCGCCAGCAGCCCGGCGGGACAGTCTTCGTCCTTAAGAAGAAATGGCTACACCTTC. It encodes CASSPAGQSSSLRRNGYTF.

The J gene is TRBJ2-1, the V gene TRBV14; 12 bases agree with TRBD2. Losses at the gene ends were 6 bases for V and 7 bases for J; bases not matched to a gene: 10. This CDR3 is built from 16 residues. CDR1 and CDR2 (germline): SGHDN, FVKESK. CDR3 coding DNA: TGTGCCAGCAGGCATCGACTAGCGGGAGAGGTGAATGAGCAGTTCTTC. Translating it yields CASRHRLAGEVNEQFF.

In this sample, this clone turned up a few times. The CDR3 DNA follows: TGTGCCAGCCGCAAGACCCGGCGGGGACTATACGAGCAGTACTTC. Its translation is CASRKTRRGLYEQYF. The genes are TRBV28 and TRBJ2-7, with 7 bases lining up with TRBD2. CDR1 is MDHEN, CDR2 SYDVKM, per germline. V dropped 8 bases and J dropped 4; count of bases not matched to a gene: 14. This CDR3 is built from 15 residues. The whole variable domain, filled in from reference TRBV28 and TRBJ2-7, reads DVKVTQSSRYLVKRTGEKVFLECVQDMDHENMFWYRQDPGLGLRLIYFSYDVKMKEKGDIPEGYSVSREKKERFSLILESASTNQTSMYLCASRKTRRGLYEQYFGPGTRLTVT.

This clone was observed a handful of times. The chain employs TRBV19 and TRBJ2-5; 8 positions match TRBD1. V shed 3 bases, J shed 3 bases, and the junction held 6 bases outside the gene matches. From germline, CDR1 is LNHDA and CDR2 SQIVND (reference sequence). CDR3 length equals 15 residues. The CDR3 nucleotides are TGTGCCAGTAGTATCACCGGGACAGGAAAAGAGACCCAGTACTTC. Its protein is CASSITGTGKETQYF.

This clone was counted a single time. This CDR3 is CASSSLTSGSYEQYF. In DNA, the CDR3 is TGTGCCAGCAGCTCTCTAACTAGCGGGAGCTACGAGCAGTACTTC. The J gene is TRBJ2-7, the V gene TRBV11-1; TRBD2 matches 11 bases. J was trimmed by 3 bases and V by 4 bases; bases with no gene match: 5. CDR1 is SGHAT and CDR2 is FQDESV in the germline V gene (reference sequence). The CDR3 length is 15 residues.

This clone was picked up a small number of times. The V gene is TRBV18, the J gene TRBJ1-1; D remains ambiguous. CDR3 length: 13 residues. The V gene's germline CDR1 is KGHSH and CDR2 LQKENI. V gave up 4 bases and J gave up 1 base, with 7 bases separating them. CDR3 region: CASSRNRNTEAFF. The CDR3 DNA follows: TGTGCCAGCTCACGAAACAGGAACACTGAAGCTTTCTTT.

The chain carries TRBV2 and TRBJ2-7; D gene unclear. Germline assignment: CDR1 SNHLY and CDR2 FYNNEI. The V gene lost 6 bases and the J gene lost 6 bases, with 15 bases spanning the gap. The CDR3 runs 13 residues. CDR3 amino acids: CASSPPQLSEQYF. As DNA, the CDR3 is TGTGCCAGCAGCCCCCCGCAACTGAGCGAGCAGTACTTC.

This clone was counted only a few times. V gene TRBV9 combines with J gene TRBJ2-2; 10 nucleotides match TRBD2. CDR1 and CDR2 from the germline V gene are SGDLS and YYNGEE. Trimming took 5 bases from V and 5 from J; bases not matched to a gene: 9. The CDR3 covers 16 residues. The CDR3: CASRASGSIDTGELFF. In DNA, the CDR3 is TGTGCCAGCAGGGCTAGCGGGAGCATAGATACCGGGGAGCTGTTTTTT.

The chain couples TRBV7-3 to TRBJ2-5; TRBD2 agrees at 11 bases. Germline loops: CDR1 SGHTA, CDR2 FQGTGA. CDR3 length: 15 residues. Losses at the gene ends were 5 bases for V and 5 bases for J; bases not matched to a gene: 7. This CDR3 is CASSPLAGGLETQYF. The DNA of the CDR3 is TGTGCCAGCAGCCCCCTAGCGGGAGGTCTGGAGACCCAGTACTTC.

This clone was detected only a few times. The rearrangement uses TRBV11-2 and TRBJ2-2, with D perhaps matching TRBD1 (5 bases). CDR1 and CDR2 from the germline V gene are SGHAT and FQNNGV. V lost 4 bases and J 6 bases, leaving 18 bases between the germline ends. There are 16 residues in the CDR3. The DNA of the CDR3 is TGTGCCAGCAGCTCCATCGGCGCCCAGACAGCCGGGGAGCTGTTTTTT. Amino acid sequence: CASSSIGAQTAGELFF.

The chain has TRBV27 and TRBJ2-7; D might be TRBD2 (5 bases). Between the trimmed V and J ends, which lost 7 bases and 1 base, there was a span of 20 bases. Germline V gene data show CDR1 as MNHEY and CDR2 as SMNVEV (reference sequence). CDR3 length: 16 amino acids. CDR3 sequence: CASTPSYGKRSYEQYF. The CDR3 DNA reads TGTGCCAGCACCCCCAGCTACGGGAAGCGTTCCTACGAGCAGTACTTC.

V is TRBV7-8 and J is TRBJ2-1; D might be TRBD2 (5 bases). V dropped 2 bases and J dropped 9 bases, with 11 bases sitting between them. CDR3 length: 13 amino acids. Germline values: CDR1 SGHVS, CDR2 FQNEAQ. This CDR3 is CASSLKPAGEQFF. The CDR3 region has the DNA TGTGCCAGCAGCTTAAAACCCGCGGGTGAGCAGTTCTTC.

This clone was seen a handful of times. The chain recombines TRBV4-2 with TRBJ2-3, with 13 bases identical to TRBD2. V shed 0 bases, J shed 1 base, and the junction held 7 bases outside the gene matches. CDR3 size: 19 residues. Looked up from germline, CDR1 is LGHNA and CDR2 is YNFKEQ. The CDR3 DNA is TGTGCCAGCAGCCAAGATTGGGCAGGGACTAGCGGGGGCACAGATACGCAGTATTTT. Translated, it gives CASSQDWAGTSGGTDTQYF.

CDR3 in amino acids: CASSEAGGGARYNEQFF. DNA for the CDR3: TGTGCCAGCAGTGAAGCTGGCGGGGGGGCGAGGTACAATGAGCAGTTCTTC. The genes are TRBV6-1 and TRBJ2-1, with 9 bases that match TRBD2. Per the germline V gene, CDR1 is MNHNS and CDR2 is SASEGT. The CDR3 sequence is 17 residues long. Germline trimming cut 0 bases from V and 4 bases from J; bases unmatched to any gene: 7.

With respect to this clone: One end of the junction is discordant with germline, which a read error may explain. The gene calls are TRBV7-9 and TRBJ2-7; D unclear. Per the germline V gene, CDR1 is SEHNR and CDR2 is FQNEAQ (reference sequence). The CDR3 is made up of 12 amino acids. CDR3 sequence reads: CSSSESAYEQYF. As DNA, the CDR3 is TGTTCCAGCAGCGAGTCGGCCTACGAGCAGTACTTC.

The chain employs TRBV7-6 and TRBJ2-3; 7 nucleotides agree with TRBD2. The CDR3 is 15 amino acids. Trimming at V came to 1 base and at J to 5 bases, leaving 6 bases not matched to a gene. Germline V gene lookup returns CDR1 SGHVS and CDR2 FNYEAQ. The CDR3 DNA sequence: TGTGCCAGCAGCTTAGGGGGAGGGGCGCAAGATACGCAGTATTTT. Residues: CASSLGGGAQDTQYF.